The 4 T cell receptor beta chains below come from one sample, sequenced in a study of beta chain features in type 1 diabetes (dated by TCRdb to between 2018 and 2020). No antigen has been identified for these receptors. The library was generated by the immunoSEQ multiplex PCR assay. All of the isolated RNA was reverse transcribed with the High Capacity cDNA Reverse Transcription Kit, so expressed TCRB transcripts were sequenced. TCRdb took this table from immuneACCESS and kept in-frame rearrangements with V and J called. Such tables lack part of the clones; where checked against another copy, unresolved V genes explain under half of the gap, and the rest is unexplained. The sample table contains some 660,000 clones; only one count was recorded for about 14% of them. 0.035% to 0.045% of the sample is held by the ten biggest clonotypes. Beyond this particular receptor, the publication reports: A moderate but significant shortening of TCRB CDR3 length was observed in type 1 diabetes patients in all four CD4+ subsets.

Input material: naive CD4+ T cells from blood. In light of the paper, this sample's cell subset or site label describes: true naive CD4+ T cells. These receptors were taken from a man in his late teens or twenties with type 1 diabetes.

This clone was picked up a small number of times. The rearrangement links TRBV2 to TRBJ2-1; perhaps D is TRBD1 or TRBD2 (5 bases each). Germline V gene lookup returns CDR1 SNHLY and CDR2 FYNNEI. V was cut by 6 bases and J by 4 bases, with 16 bases left in between. This CDR3 contains 15 residues. CDR3 protein: CASSSLGPSYNEQFF. As DNA, the CDR3 is TGTGCCAGCAGCTCCTTGGGACCAAGTTACAATGAGCAGTTCTTC.

This clone was counted only a few times. The rearrangement links TRBV13 to TRBJ2-4, with TRBD2 identical over 8 bases. This CDR3 has 16 residues. Germline loops: CDR1 PRHDT, CDR2 FYEKMQ (reference sequence). J lost 6 bases, V lost 2 bases, and 9 bases had no gene match. The CDR3 sequence is CASSLTLGLAGNIQYF. The CDR3, as DNA: TGTGCCAGCAGCTTAACCCTAGGGCTAGCGGGAAACATTCAGTACTTC.

With regard to this clone: Compared with germline, one end of the junction differs, possibly owing to a read error. The genes are TRBV7-7 and TRBJ2-5, with a tentative D call TRBD2 (6 bases). CDR3 length: 15 amino acids. Germline V gene lookup returns CDR1 SSHAT and CDR2 FNYEAQ (reference sequence). CDR3 loop: CASSLGGTVEETQYF. Here the CDR3 DNA reads TGTGCTAGCAGCTTAGGAGGGACTGTTGAAGAGACCCAGTACTTC.

This clone was detected only a few times. The chain is built from TRBV6-6 and TRBJ2-1; maybe TRBD2 (6 bases). The CDR3 is 14 residues long. The germline V gene has CDR1 MNHNY and CDR2 SVGAGI (reference sequence). V was trimmed by 6 bases and J by 5 bases, leaving 14 bases between them. The DNA of the CDR3 is TGTGCCAGCAGGGCCGGGGACTCTAACAATGAGCAGTTCTTC. Its protein is CASRAGDSNNEQFF.